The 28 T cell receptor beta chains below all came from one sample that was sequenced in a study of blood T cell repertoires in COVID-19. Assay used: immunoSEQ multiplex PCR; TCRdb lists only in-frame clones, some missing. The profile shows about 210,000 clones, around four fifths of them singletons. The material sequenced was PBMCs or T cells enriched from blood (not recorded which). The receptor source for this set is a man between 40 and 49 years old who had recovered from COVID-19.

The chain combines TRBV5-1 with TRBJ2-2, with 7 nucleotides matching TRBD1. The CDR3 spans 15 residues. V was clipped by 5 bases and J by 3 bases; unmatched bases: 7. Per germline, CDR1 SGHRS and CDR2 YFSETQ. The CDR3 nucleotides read TGCGCCAGCAGGACGGGGACAGACTACACCGGGGAGCTGTTTTTT. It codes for CASRTGTDYTGELFF.

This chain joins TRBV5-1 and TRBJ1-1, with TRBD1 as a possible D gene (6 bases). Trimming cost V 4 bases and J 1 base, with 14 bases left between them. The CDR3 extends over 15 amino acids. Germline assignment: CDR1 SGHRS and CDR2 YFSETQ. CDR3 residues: CASSLRGTANTEAFF. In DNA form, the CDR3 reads TGCGCCAGCAGCCTAAGGGGGACCGCGAACACTGAAGCTTTCTTT.

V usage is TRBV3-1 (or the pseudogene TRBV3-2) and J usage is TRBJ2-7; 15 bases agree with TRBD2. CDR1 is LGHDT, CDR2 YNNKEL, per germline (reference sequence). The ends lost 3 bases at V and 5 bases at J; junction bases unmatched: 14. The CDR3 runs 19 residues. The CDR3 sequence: CASSHPPGTSGRKGHEQYF. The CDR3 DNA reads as TGTGCCAGCAGCCACCCCCCTGGGACTAGCGGGAGGAAGGGCCACGAGCAGTACTTC.

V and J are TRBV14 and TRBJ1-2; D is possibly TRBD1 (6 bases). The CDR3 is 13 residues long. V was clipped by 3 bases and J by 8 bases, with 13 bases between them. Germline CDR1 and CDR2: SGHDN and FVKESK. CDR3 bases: TGTGCCAGCAGCCATTACAGGGTGGAAGGCTACACCTTC. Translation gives CASSHYRVEGYTF.

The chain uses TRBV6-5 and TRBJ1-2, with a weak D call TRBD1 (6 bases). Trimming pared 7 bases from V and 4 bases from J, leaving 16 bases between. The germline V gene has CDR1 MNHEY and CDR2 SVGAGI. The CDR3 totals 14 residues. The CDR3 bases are TGTGCCAGCACTTGGGCCGGGACAAGCTATGGCTACACCTTC. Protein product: CASTWAGTSYGYTF.

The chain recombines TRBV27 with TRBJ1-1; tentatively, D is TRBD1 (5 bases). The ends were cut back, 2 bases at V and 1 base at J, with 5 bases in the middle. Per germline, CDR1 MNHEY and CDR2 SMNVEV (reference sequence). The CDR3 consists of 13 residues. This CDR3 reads CASSLGQNTEAFF. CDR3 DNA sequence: TGTGCCAGCAGTTTAGGACAGAACACTGAAGCTTTCTTT.

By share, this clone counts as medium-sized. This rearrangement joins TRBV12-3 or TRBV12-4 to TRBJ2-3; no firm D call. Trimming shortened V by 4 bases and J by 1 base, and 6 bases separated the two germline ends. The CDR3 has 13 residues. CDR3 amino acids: CASSYPGTDTQYF. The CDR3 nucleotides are TGTGCCAGCAGTTATCCGGGCACAGATACGCAGTATTTT.

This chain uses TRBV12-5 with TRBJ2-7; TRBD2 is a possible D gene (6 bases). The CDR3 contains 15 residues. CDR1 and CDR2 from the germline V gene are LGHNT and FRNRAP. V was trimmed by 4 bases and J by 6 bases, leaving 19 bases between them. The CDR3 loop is CASGSTGEISSEQYF. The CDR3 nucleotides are TGTGCTAGTGGTTCAACGGGGGAAATCTCGTCCGAGCAGTACTTC.

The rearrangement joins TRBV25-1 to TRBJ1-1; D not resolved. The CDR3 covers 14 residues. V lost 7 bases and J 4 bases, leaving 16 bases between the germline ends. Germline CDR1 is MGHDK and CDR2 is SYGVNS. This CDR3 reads CASTPTFGPTEAFF. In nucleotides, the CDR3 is TGTGCCAGCACCCCAACGTTTGGCCCCACTGAAGCTTTCTTT.

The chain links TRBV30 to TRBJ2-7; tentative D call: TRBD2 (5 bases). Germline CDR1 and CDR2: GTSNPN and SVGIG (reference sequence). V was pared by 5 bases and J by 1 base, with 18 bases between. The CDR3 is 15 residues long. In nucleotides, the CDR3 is TGTGCCTGGGTAGAGGGAACTCTCGCGTCCTACGAGCAGTACTTC. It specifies CAWVEGTLASYEQYF.

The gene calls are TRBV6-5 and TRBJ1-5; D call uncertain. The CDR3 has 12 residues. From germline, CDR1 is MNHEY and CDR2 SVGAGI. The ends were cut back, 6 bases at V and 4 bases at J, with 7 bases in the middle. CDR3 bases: TGTGCCAGCAGAGGAGGGAATCAGCCCCAGCATTTT. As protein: CASRGGNQPQHF.

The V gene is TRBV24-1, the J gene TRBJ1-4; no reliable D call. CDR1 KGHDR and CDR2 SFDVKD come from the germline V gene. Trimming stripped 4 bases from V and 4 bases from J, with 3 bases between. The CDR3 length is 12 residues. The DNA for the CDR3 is TGTGCCACCAGTGACAGTAATGAAAAACTGTTTTTT. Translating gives CATSDSNEKLFF.

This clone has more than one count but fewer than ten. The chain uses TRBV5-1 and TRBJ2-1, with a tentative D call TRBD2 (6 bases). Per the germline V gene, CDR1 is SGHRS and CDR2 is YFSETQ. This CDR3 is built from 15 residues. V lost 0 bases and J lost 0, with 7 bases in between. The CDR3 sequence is CASSLDGSSYNEQFF. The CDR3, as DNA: TGCGCCAGCAGCTTGGACGGGAGCTCCTACAATGAGCAGTTCTTC. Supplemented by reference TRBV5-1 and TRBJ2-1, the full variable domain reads KAGVTQTPRYLIKTRGQQVTLSCSPISGHRSVSWYQQTPGQGLQFLFEYFSETQRNKGNFPGRFSGRQFSNSRSEMNVSTLELGDSALYLCASSLDGSSYNEQFFGPGTRLTVL.

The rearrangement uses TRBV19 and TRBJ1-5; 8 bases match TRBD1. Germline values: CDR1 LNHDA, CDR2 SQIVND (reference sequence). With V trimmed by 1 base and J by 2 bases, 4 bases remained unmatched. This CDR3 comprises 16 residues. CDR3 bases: TGTGCCAGTAGTATAGGGACAGGGATGGGCAATCAGCCCCAGCATTTT. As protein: CASSIGTGMGNQPQHF.

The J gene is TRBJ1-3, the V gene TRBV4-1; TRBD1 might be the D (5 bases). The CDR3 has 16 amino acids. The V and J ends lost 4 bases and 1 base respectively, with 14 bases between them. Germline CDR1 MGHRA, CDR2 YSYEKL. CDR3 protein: CASSPLGRGSGNTIYF. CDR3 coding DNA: TGCGCCAGCAGCCCTCTAGGGAGGGGATCTGGAAACACCATATATTTT.

The CDR3 loop is CASSPTGTNEKLFF. For the CDR3, the DNA is TGTGCCAGTAGTCCGACAGGCACTAATGAAAAACTGTTTTTT. The chain recombines TRBV19 with TRBJ1-4; possible D gene TRBD1, 6 bases. Germline lookup yields CDR1 LNHDA and CDR2 SQIVND (reference sequence). CDR3 size: 14 residues. Trimming stripped 5 bases from V and 2 bases from J, with 9 bases between.

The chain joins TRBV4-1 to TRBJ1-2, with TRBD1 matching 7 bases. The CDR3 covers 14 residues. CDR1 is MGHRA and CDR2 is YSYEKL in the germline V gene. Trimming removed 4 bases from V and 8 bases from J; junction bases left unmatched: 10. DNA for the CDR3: TGCGCCAGCAGCCGCGAGGGGGCCCCGGGAGGCTACACCTTC. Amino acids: CASSREGAPGGYTF.

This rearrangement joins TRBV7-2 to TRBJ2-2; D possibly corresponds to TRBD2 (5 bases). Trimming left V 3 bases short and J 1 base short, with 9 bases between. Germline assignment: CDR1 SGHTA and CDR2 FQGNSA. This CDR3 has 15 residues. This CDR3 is CASSFGGLNTGELFF. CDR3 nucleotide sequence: TGTGCCAGCAGCTTCGGCGGGTTGAACACCGGGGAGCTGTTTTTT. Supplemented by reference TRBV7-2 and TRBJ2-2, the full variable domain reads GAGVSQSPSNKVTEKGKDVELRCDPISGHTALYWYRQSLGQGLEFLIYFQGNSAPDKSGLPSDRFSAERTGGSVSTLTIQRTQQEDSAVYLCASSFGGLNTGELFFGEGSRLTVL.

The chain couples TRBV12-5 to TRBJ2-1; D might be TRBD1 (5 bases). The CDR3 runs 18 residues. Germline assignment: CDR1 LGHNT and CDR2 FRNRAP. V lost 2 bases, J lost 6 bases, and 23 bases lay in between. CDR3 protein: CASGLSYSARAHLNEQFF. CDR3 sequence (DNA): TGTGCTAGTGGTTTGTCCTATTCGGCCAGGGCCCACCTCAATGAGCAGTTCTTC.

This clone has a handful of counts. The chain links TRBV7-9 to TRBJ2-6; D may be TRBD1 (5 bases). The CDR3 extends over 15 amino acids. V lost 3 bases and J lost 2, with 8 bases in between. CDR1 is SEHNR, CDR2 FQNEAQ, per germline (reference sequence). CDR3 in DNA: TGTGCCAGCAGCTTGATGGGGCCTGGGGCCAACGTCCTGACTTTC. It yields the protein CASSLMGPGANVLTF.

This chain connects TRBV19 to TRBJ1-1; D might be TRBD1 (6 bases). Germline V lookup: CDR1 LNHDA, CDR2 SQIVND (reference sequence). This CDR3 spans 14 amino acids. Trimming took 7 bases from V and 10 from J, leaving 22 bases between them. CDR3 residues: CASTDPGQESRAFF. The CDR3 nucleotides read TGTGCCAGTACCGATCCGGGACAAGAGAGTAGAGCTTTCTTT.

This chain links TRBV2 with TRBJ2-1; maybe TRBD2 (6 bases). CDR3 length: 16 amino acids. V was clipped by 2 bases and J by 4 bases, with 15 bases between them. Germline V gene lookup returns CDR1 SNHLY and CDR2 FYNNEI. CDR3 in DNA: TGTGCCAGCAGTGAAAGGGGCGGGACGTCTTACAATGAGCAGTTCTTC. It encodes CASSERGGTSYNEQFF.

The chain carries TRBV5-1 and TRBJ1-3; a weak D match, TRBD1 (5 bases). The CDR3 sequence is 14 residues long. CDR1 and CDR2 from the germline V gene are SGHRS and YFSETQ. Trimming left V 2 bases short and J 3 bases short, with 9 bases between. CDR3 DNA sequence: TGCGCCAGCAGCTTAACAGGTTATGGAAACACCATATATTTT. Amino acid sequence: CASSLTGYGNTIYF.

DNA of the CDR3: TGTGCCAGCAGCCCGGGGGGAATGGGGACTGAAGCTTTCTTT. Its protein product is CASSPGGMGTEAFF. V and J are TRBV2 and TRBJ1-1, with D possibly TRBD1 on 5 matching bases. V lost 6 bases to trimming and J lost 5 bases, with 16 bases between them. Germline CDR1 reads SNHLY; CDR2 reads FYNNEI. This CDR3 has 14 amino acids.

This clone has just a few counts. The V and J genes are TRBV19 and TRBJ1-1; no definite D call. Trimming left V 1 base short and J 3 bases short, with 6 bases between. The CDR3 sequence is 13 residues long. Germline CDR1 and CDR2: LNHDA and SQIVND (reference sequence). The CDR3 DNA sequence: TGTGCCAGTAGTATAGGAGAGTACACTGAAGCTTTCTTT. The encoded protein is CASSIGEYTEAFF. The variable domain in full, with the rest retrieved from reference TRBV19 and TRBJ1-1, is DGGITQSPKYLFRKEGQNVTLSCEQNLNHDAMYWYRQDPGQGLRLIYYSQIVNDFQKGDIAEGYSVSREKKESFPLTVTSAQKNPTAFYLCASSIGEYTEAFFGQGTRLTVV.

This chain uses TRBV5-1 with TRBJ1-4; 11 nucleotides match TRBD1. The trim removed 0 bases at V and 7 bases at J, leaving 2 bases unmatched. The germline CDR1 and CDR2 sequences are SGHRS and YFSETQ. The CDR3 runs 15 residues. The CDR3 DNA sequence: TGCGCCAGCAGCTTGGGGACAGGGGGCCGTGAAAAACTGTTTTTT. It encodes CASSLGTGGREKLFF.

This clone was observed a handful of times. The CDR3 reads CASSPGQGTAEKLFF. The CDR3 DNA reads TGCGCCAGCAGCCCGGGACAGGGTACCGCAGAAAAACTGTTTTTT. The rearrangement joins TRBV5-1 to TRBJ1-4; 9 nucleotides agree with TRBD1. The CDR3 sequence is 15 residues long. The ends lost 4 bases at V and 8 bases at J; junction bases unmatched: 9. Germline V gene lookup returns CDR1 SGHRS and CDR2 YFSETQ.

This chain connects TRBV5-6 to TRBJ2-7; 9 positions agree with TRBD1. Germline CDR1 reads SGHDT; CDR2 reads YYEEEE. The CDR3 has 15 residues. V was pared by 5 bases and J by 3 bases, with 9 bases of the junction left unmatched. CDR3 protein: CASRAGQGRIYEQYF. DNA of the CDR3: TGTGCCAGCAGGGCGGGACAGGGTCGAATCTACGAGCAGTACTTC.